These T cell receptor beta chains were read from a single sample in a study of cytomegalovirus exposure and HLA in healthy donors. Clones were read by immunoSEQ multiplex PCR, and TCRdb kept only the in-frame ones, dropping some. The top ten clones hold 4% to 5% of a sample with roughly 120,000 clones, about 80% of them seen once. Sequenced material: PBMCs. These receptors originate from a man in his fifties or sixties in good health and CMV-seropositive. The CDR3 runs from the conserved cysteine through the conserved F or W. D genes are given only for firm matches. The size of a clone is reported for some rows only, either as once, few or many, or as a class for expanded clones.

NA NA TRBJ1-6 TRBV29-1 TGCAGCGTAAGGGAGGGGTCCTATAATTCCCCCCTCCACTTT CSVREGSYNSPLHF
TRBD2 NA TRBJ2-1 TRBV5-4 TGTGCCAGCAGCCCGCGGGGGGGCCCGGGGAATGAGCAGTTCTTC CASSPRGGPGNEQFF
NA few TRBJ1-4 TRBV14 TGTGCCAGCAGCCAAGAGTACAGTAATGAAAAACTGTTTTTT CASSQEYSNEKLFF
NA NA TRBJ2-2 TRBV28 TGTGCCAGCACGCAGGCAGGCCGTCGGACCGGGGAGCTGTTTTTT CASTQAGRRTGELFF
TRBD1 NA TRBJ2-3 TRBV18 TGTGCCAGCTCTCGGGACAGCTTGGGCACAGATACGCAGTATTTT CASSRDSLGTDTQYF
NA NA TRBJ2-1 TRBV5-1 TGCGCCAGCAGCTTGGAAGGACAGGGAGGGGTCGAGCAGTTCTTC CASSLEGQGGVEQFF
NA NA TRBJ2-7 TRBV7-9 TGTGCCAGCAGCCCCTTCTCCTACGAGCAGTACTTC CASSPFSYEQYF
TRBD1 NA TRBJ2-7 TRBV5-1 TGCGCCAGCAGCTTGGCCGAATTAGGGGGCCACGAGCAGTACTTC CASSLAELGGHEQYF
TRBD1 NA TRBJ2-7 TRBV11-2 TGTGCCAGCAGCAGGGGACAGATCTCCGAGCAGTACTTC CASSRGQISEQYF
NA few TRBJ1-2 TRBV6-1 TGTGCCAGCAGTCGGGCGGGGAACTATGGCTACACCTTC CASSRAGNYGYTF
TRBD2 NA TRBJ2-7 TRBV6-5 TGTGCCAGCAGTTACAGGGAGGGGCGAGCTTACGAGCAGTACTTC CASSYREGRAYEQYF
NA NA TRBJ2-7 TRBV18 TGTGCCAGCTCGCGGGGTGATAGCTCCTACGAGCAGTACTTC CASSRGDSSYEQYF
NA NA TRBJ2-1 TRBV29-1 TGCAGCGTTGTAGGCGGAAGCTCCTACAATGAGCAGTTCTTC CSVVGGSSYNEQFF
TRBD2 NA TRBJ2-3 TRBV4-2 TGTGCCAGCAGCCAAGATCCGGGACTAGCGGGAGTTACAGATACGCAGTATTTT CASSQDPGLAGVTDTQYF
TRBD2 NA TRBJ2-5 TRBV7-8 TGTGCCAGCAGCCCCCGGCGGGAGGGCCTATTAACTATGTCCCAGTACTTC CASSPRREGLLTMSQYF
NA NA TRBJ1-5 TRBV2 TGTGCCAGCAGTGAACAGGGTATGAGCAATCAGCCCCAGCATTTT CASSEQGMSNQPQHF
TRBD1 NA TRBJ2-2 TRBV30 TGTGCCTGGAGTGTACGGAACAGGGGCTCCACGAACACCGGGGAGCTGTTTTTT CAWSVRNRGSTNTGELFF
NA NA TRBJ2-2 TRBV2 TGTGCCAGCAGTGAAGCGCTTCAGGGATACGGGGAGCTGTTTTTT CASSEALQGYGELFF
NA once TRBJ1-5 TRBV6-5 TGTGCCAGCAGTTACTACTTCGGCAATCAGCCCCAGCATTTT CASSYYFGNQPQHF
NA NA TRBJ2-1 TRBV4-3 TGCGCCAGCAGCCCTTCCATAGCGGCTTTCTCCTACAATGAGCAGTTCTTC CASSPSIAAFSYNEQFF
NA once TRBJ1-3 TRBV19 TGTGCCACCTCGGGGAGCTCTGGAAACACCATATATTTT CATSGSSGNTIYF
NA NA TRBJ2-5 TRBV5-1 TGCGCCAGCAGCTTGGTGCCTGGGGCGGTAGAGACCCAGTACTTC CASSLVPGAVETQYF
NA NA TRBJ2-7 TRBV28 TGTGCCAGCATGGAGGGCCCCCAGACCTACGAGCAGTACTTC CASMEGPQTYEQYF
NA NA TRBJ1-3 TRBV14 TGTGCCAGCAGTCGTCAGGGGTCCCTCTCTGGAAACACCATATATTTT CASSRQGSLSGNTIYF
NA NA TRBJ2-7 TRBV5-6 TGTGCCAGCAGCTTGACGACATCCAAATCCTACGAGCAGTACTTC CASSLTTSKSYEQYF
NA NA TRBJ1-5 TRBV18 TGTGCCAGCTCACTGGGGGGTACCAATCAGCCCCAGCATTTT CASSLGGTNQPQHF
TRBD1 NA TRBJ1-5 TRBV7-6 TGTGCCAGCAGCTTATGGGGCAGGGGGCAGGGTCAGCCCCAGCATTTT CASSLWGRGQGQPQHF
NA NA TRBJ1-1 TRBV19 TGTGCCAGTAGTACACAGGTCCGCACTGAAGCTTTCTTT CASSTQVRTEAFF
NA few TRBJ1-6 TRBV10-1 TGCGCCAGCAGTGAAGGGAGCTCCTATAATTCACCCCTCCACTTT CASSEGSSYNSPLHF
TRBD1 NA TRBJ1-2 TRBV6-1 TGTGCCAGCAGGGAGGGACAGGTTAACTATGGCTACACCTTC CASREGQVNYGYTF